The 3 T cell receptor beta chains listed next were all sequenced from one sample in a study of T cells after yellow fever vaccination. TCRdb reanalysed the 5' RACE reads using MiXCR and keeps one entry per CDR3 protein. The table records more than 110,000 distinct CDR3 sequences, less than 8.5% of them present only once. The specimen was CD4+ T cells sorted from PBMCs, collected 10 days after the yellow fever booster vaccination. The receptor source for this set is a man younger than 45 who received the YFV17D yellow fever vaccine.

This chain links TRBV5-4 with TRBJ1-1; a possible D gene is TRBD1 (5 bases). The CDR3 covers 12 residues. Per the germline V gene, CDR1 is SGHNT and CDR2 is YYREEE (reference sequence). Trimming took off 3 bases at V and 8 bases at J, with 11 bases between the two ends. The CDR3 DNA sequence: TGTGCCAGCAGCTCACGACAGCAAGAAGCTTTCTTT. This sequence encodes CASSSRQQEAFF.

This clonotype was detected ten times or more. The genes are TRBV9 and TRBJ2-1, with 9 nucleotides matching TRBD1. Germline CDR1 reads SGDLS; CDR2 reads YYNGEE. V shed 3 bases and J 1 base; nucleotides not matched to a gene: 2. The CDR3 extends over 15 amino acids. CDR3 amino acids: CASSGGTGSYNEQFF. Written as DNA, the CDR3 is TGTGCCAGCAGCGGGGGGACAGGGTCCTACAATGAGCAGTTCTTC.

This clonotype was counted at least ten times. The chain employs TRBV5-1 and TRBJ1-5; tentatively, D is TRBD1 (5 bases). V was pared by 3 bases and J by 3 bases, with 13 bases between. This CDR3 has 15 amino acids. Germline assignment: CDR1 SGHRS and CDR2 YFSETQ. DNA of the CDR3: TGCGCCAGCAGCTATGACGGGGCTCCCAATCAGCCCCAGCATTTT. Amino acid sequence: CASSYDGAPNQPQHF. The entire variable domain, with the rest obtained from reference TRBV5-1 and TRBJ1-5, is as follows: KAGVTQTPRYLIKTRGQQVTLSCSPISGHRSVSWYQQTPGQGLQFLFEYFSETQRNKGNFPGRFSGRQFSNSRSEMNVSTLELGDSALYLCASSYDGAPNQPQHFGDGTRLSIL.